Detailed here is one T cell receptor (beta chain). Its antigen is not identified. The data belong to a study of tumor-infiltrating lymphocytes in localized non-small cell lung cancer. Study-level information: Patients included smokers and never-smokers with various histologies, some sampled after neoadjuvant chemotherapy. Each patient gave resected tumor and non-adjacent uninvolved lung tissue. Broader study findings: No link was found between tumor T-cell fraction and recurrence-free survival. Higher tumor T cell infiltration than in uninvolved lung was supported by TCRbeta sequencing.

The CDR3 spans 15 residues. Trimming pared 5 bases from V and 4 bases from J, leaving 12 bases between. The germline CDR1 and CDR2 sequences are SGHVS and FNYEAQ. Libraries were prepared by immunoSEQ multiplex PCR; TCRdb keeps only in-frame clonotypes and omits some of them. The table includes some 10,000 clones, under 85% detected once. V usage is TRBV7-6 and J usage is TRBJ2-6; no clear D. The receptor was isolated from a human donor with non-small cell lung cancer. Sequenced material: lung tumor tissue. In nucleotides, the CDR3 is TGTGCCAGCAGCCCGGGTCTTTCCGGGGCCAACGTCCTGACTTTC. This gives the protein CASSPGLSGANVLTF.